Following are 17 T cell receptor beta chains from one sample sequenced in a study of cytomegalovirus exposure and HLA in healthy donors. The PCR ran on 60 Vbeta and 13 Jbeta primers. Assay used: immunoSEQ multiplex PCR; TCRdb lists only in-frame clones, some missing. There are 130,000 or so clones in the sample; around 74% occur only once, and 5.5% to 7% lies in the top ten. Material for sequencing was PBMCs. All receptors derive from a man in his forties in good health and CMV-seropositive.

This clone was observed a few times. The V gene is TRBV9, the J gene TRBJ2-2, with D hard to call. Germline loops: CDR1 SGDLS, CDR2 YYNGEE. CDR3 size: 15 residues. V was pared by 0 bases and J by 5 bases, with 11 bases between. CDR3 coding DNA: TGTGCCAGCAGCGTAGGCCAGAGGCAAACCGGGGAGCTGTTTTTT. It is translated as CASSVGQRQTGELFF.

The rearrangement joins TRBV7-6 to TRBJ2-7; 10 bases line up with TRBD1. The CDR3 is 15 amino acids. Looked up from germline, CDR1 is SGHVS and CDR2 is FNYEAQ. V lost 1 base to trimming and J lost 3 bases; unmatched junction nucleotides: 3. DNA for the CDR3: TGTGCCAGCAGCTTAGGGGGGACAGGGGACTACGAGCAGTACTTC. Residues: CASSLGGTGDYEQYF.

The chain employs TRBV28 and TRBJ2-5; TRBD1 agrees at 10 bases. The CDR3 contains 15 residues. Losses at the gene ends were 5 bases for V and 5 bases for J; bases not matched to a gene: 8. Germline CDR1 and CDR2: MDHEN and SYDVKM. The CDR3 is CASSPPGQGLETQYF. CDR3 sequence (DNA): TGTGCCAGCAGTCCGCCGGGACAGGGGTTGGAGACCCAGTACTTC. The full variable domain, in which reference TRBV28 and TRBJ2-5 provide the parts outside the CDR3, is DVKVTQSSRYLVKRTGEKVFLECVQDMDHENMFWYRQDPGLGLRLIYFSYDVKMKEKGDIPEGYSVSREKKERFSLILESASTNQTSMYLCASSPPGQGLETQYFGPGTRLLVL.

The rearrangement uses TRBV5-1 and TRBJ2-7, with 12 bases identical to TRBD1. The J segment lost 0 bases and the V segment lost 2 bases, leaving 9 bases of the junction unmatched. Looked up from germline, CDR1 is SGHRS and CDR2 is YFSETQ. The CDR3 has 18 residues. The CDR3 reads CASSFGWDRGPSSYEQYF. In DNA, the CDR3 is TGCGCCAGCAGCTTTGGCTGGGACAGGGGGCCCAGCTCCTACGAGCAGTACTTC. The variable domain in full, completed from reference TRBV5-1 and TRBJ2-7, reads KAGVTQTPRYLIKTRGQQVTLSCSPISGHRSVSWYQQTPGQGLQFLFEYFSETQRNKGNFPGRFSGRQFSNSRSEMNVSTLELGDSALYLCASSFGWDRGPSSYEQYFGPGTRLTVT.

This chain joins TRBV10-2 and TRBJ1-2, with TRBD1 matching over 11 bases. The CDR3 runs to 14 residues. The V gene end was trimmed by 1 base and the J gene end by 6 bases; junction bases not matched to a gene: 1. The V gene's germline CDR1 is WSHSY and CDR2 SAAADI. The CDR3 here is CASSEWTGGDGYTF. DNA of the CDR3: TGCGCCAGCAGTGAGTGGACAGGGGGCGATGGCTACACCTTC.

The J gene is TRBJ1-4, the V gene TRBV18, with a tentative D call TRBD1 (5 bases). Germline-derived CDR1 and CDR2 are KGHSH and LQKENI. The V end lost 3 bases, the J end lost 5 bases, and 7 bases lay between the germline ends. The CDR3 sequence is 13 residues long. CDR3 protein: CASSPGQNEKLFF. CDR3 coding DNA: TGTGCCAGCTCACCGGGGCAGAATGAAAAACTGTTTTTT.

CDR3 loop: CASSLAVYSPLHF. The CDR3 DNA reads TGTGCCAGCAGCTTAGCGGTTTATTCACCCCTCCACTTT. This chain connects TRBV11-2 to TRBJ1-6; D is unresolved. Germline CDR1 reads SGHAT; CDR2 reads FQNNGV. The V end lost 1 base, the J end lost 8 bases, and 6 bases lay between the germline ends. The CDR3 extends over 13 amino acids.

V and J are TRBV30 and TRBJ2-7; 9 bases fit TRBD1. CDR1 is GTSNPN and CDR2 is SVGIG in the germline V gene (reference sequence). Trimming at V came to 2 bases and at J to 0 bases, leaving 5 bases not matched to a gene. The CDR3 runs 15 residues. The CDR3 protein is CAWSTGGSSSYEQYF. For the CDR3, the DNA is TGTGCCTGGAGTACAGGGGGCTCCAGCTCCTACGAGCAGTACTTC.

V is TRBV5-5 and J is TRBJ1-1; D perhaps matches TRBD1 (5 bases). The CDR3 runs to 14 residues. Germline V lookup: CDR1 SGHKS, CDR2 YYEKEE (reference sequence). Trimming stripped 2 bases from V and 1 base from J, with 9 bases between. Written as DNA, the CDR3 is TGTGCCAGCAGCTTTGCCAGGGAGAACACTGAAGCTTTCTTT. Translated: CASSFARENTEAFF.

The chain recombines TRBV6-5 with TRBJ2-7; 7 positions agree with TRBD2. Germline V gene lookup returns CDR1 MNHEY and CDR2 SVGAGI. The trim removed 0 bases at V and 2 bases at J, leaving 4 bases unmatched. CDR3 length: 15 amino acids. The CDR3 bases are TGTGCCAGCAGTTACTCGGTTCGGGGGGCCTACGAGCAGTACTTC. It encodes CASSYSVRGAYEQYF.

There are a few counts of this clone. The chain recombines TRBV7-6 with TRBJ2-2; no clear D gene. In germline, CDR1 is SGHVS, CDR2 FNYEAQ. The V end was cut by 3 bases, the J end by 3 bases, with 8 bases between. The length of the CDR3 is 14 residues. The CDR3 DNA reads TGTGCCAGCAGCTTTTCCCAGGACACCGGGGAGCTGTTTTTT. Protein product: CASSFSQDTGELFF.

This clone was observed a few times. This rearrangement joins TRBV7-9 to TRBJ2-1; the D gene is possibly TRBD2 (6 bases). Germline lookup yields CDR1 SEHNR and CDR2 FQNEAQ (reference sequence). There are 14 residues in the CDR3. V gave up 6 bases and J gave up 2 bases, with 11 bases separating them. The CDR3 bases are TGTGCCAGCAGACCCGCGGGACCCTACAATGAGCAGTTCTTC. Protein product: CASRPAGPYNEQFF. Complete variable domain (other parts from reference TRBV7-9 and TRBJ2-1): DTGVSQNPRHKITKRGQNVTFRCDPISEHNRLYWYRQTLGQGPEFLTYFQNEAQLEKSRLLSDRFSAERPKGSFSTLEIQRTEQGDSAMYLCASRPAGPYNEQFFGPGTRLTVL.

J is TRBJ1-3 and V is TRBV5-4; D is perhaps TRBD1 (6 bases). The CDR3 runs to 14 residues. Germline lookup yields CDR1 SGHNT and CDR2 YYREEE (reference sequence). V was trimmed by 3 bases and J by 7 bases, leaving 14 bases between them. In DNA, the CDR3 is TGTGCCAGCAGCTCGGCACAGGGTTCGAACACCATATATTTT. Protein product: CASSSAQGSNTIYF.

Written as DNA, the CDR3 is TGTGCCAGCAGTCCAGGGAGGAGTTTTGACACTGAAGCTTTCTTT. Residues: CASSPGRSFDTEAFF. The genes are TRBV28 and TRBJ1-1, with D maybe TRBD1 (5 bases). Germline-derived CDR1 and CDR2 are MDHEN and SYDVKM. Trimming left V 5 bases short and J 3 bases short, with 16 bases between. The CDR3 runs 15 residues.

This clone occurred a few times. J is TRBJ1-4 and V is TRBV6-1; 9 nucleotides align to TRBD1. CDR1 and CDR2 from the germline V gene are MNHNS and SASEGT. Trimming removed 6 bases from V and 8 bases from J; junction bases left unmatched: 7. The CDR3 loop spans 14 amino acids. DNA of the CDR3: TGTGCCAGCAGAAAACAGGGGGCGCAAGAAAAACTGTTTTTT. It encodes CASRKQGAQEKLFF.

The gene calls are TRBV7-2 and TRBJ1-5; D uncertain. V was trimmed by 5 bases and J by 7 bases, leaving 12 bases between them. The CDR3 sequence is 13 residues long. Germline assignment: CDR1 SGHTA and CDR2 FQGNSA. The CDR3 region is CASSASAGQPQHF. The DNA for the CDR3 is TGTGCCAGCAGCGCCTCGGCGGGGCAGCCCCAGCATTTT.

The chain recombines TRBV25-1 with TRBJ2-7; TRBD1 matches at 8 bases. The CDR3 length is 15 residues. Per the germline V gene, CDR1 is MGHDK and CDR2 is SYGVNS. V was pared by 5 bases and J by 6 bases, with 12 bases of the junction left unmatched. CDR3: CASSNSGQGEAEQYF. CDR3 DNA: TGTGCCAGCAGTAACTCTGGACAGGGTGAGGCCGAGCAGTACTTC.